The clone carrying this T cell receptor (beta chain) was counted a single time. This record comes from a study of blood T cell repertoires in COVID-19. Data came from immunoSEQ multiplex PCR; TCRdb stores just in-frame clones and leaves some out. The sample contains about 180,000 clones, 80% to 90% of which appear only once. The V end lost 4 bases, the J end lost 4 bases, and 17 bases lay between the germline ends. This CDR3 spans 15 amino acids. Germline CDR1 MGHDK, CDR2 SYGVNS. The gene calls are TRBV25-1 and TRBJ2-7; perhaps TRBD1 as D (7 bases). The receptor's source is a human donor with active or convalescent COVID-19. The donor label of this sample is uncertain. The sample taken for sequencing was peripheral blood. Written as DNA, the CDR3 is TGTGCCAGCAGTGCATGGAGGGACAGAAGATACGAGCAGTACTTC. As protein: CASSAWRDRRYEQYF.